This TCR beta chain was observed in a study of shared clonotypes between healthy human individuals. Study at large: Those who served as donors were a couple of women and three men between the ages of 18 and 49.

Study findings and constraints: It was observed that approximately 5% of naive CD4 clonotypes were shared across a handful of donors.

Details on this clone: What it recognizes is unknown.

Genomic DNA (from each subset) was split evenly across several immunoSEQ plates. Sorted-subset replicate PCRs used 200 ng DNA, around 31,000 T cell genomes. TCRdb keeps only in-frame clones here, not all; method: immunoSEQ multiplex PCR. The table lists over a million clones, over 95% of them singletons. The CDR3 is 15 amino acids. The germline gives CDR1 MNHEY, CDR2 SMNVEV (reference sequence). The receptor was isolated from a man younger than 40 in good health. This chain uses TRBV27 with TRBJ1-5, with 8 nucleotides matching TRBD1. The source material was naive CD4+ T cells sorted from blood. The subset is: CD45RA+ positively selected. CDR3 in amino acids: CPKTTGTGLNQPQHF. DNA of the CDR3: TGTCCTAAGACCACCGGGACAGGCCTTAATCAGCCCCAGCATTTT.